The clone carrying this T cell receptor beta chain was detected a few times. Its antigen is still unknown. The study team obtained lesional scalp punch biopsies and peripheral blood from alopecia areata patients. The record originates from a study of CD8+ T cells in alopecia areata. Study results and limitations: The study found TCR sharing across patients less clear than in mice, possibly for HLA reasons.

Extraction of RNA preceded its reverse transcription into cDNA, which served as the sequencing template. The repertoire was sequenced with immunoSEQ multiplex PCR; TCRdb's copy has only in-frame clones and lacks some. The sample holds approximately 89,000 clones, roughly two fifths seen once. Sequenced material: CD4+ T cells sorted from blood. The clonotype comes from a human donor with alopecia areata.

The DNA of the CDR3 is TGCAGCGGAGACCAGGGTTCCACAGATACGCAGTATTTT. Protein: CSGDQGSTDTQYF. The chain has TRBV29-1 and TRBJ2-3, with D possibly TRBD1 on 5 matching bases. Germline CDR1 SQVTM, CDR2 ANQGSEA. Trimming stripped 7 bases from V and 2 bases from J, with 13 bases between. This CDR3 is built from 13 residues.